This T cell receptor beta chain was captured in a study of blood T cell repertoires in COVID-19 (dated by TCRdb to the early 2020s). About the study as a whole: Samples covering the acute and convalescent phases of COVID-19 were provided by collaborators in the United States, Italy and Spain. The material from the prospective study consisted of cDNA or gDNA derived from T cells, B-cell-depleted T cells, or PBMCs. Deeply sampled blood TCRbeta repertoires from subjects exposed to, actively infected with, or recovered from COVID-19 were included in the dataset. The repertoires were released in a freely available public database meant as a resource for research on the immune response to SARS-CoV-2. Samples came from the ongoing ImmuneRACE study (first 160 participants) plus 1,254 subjects from 6 global collaborators. Nearly every sample came with metadata listing a de-identified subject ID, COVID-19 status, age in years and sex. HLA class I and class II types, where available, came from metadata supplied by the sample provider rather than from assay-based typing.

A word on this clone: The antigen it binds to is not known. Base qualities are not provided; no much larger clone lies one nucleotide away.

TCRbeta CDR3 regions were amplified from genomic DNA using the immunoSEQ Assay, a bias-controlled multiplex PCR. Per the original workflow: The number of nucleated cells in each sample was estimated from the amplification of reference gene primers within the assay. To quantify the absolute abundance of each unique TCRbeta CDR3 rearrangement, sequence reads were collapsed and filtered. For each sample, productive Simpson clonality was calculated by taking the square root of Simpson's diversity index across productive rearrangements. Drawn from immuneACCESS, this table holds only the in-frame rearrangements with V and J called that TCRdb kept. Clones are partly lost; checked studies trace under half to an unresolved V gene and leave the rest unexplained. The DNA gave D and trimming, while V, J and clone size come from that table. The sample data list about 220,000 clones, and roughly nine tenths of these were observed just once. About 3.3% of the sample belongs to the ten largest clones.

Overall study results and their limits: The amount of clinical and demographic metadata varied by source and participant and was provided uncurated.

Enrolling through a virtual design, the prospective study's participants ranged in age from roughly 18 to 90 years and lived across 20 to 25 United States geographic areas. To assign participants to cohorts, the prospective study relied on clinical history that participants themselves reported in a screening survey and a study questionnaire. In the prospective study, whole blood, serum and a nasopharyngeal or oropharyngeal swab were collected from each participant by mobile phlebotomists. Prospective study participants could optionally give additional blood draws and questionnaires over an approximately two-month period. Before DNA extraction, prospective study blood samples were shipped either frozen or at room temperature. The germline V gene supplies CDR1 SGHRS and CDR2 YFSETQ. Deletion took 5 bases off V and 7 bases off J, with a span of 13 bases between the germline ends. Including the terminal cysteine and phenylalanine, the CDR3 comprises 13 residues. The read is trimmed to its CDR3 DNA, 39 bases read in frame from base 1.

Sequencing input: PBMCs or T cells enriched from blood (not recorded which). The V and J genes are TRBV5-1 and TRBJ2-1; no D gene can be assigned with confidence. This sequence was found in a woman between 18 and 29 years old in a cohort exposed to, infected with or recovered from COVID-19 (not recorded which). The DNA reads TGCGCCAGCAGGGGCGAATCTCTGAATGAGCAGTTCTTC. It codes for CASRGESLNEQFF.